This paragraph reports one T cell receptor (beta chain). Its antigen is not yet known. Qualities for individual bases were not recorded, and no much larger clone is one base off. The data were obtained in a study of CD8 T cells in ankylosing spondylitis (dated by TCRdb to 2016 to 2017). About the full investigation: The study set out to find disease-linked TCR variants by profiling T cell receptor beta repertoires in ankylosing spondylitis patients and healthy donors. In total, the full study cohort was made up of some 110 healthy donors and approximately 27 ankylosing spondylitis patients. Peripheral blood was sampled, and synovial fluid was also collected from ankylosing spondylitis patients.

Beyond this particular receptor, the publication reports: In peripheral blood, the disease-linked clones were found at relatively low frequencies and had a CD8+ phenotype. A TCR beta motif made up of about eight highly homologous amino acid variants appeared to be characteristic of blood from ankylosing spondylitis patients. The disease-linked clones were reported as significantly enriched in matched synovial fluid samples from ankylosing spondylitis patients. Some TCR beta motif variants had previously been reported in synovial fluid and blood of reactive arthritis patients, which suggested common disease-initiation mechanisms.

Looking up the germline V gene yields CDR1 LGHNA and CDR2 YSLEER. V is clipped by 4 bases and J by 0 bases, and the sequence between their germline boundaries is 16 bases long. Taken from cysteine to phenylalanine, the CDR3 has 16 residues. Here the CDR3 DNA is all that survives: 48 bases in frame from base 1. These reads were obtained on an Illumina HiSeq 2500. Quantitative 5'-RACE with molecular barcodes was used to prepare TCR beta libraries. The original methods were these. Disease-linked TCR variants were identified with a new computational method built on a probabilistic model of VDJ rearrangement. Starting from the raw public reads, TCRdb applied fastp trimming at Q25, assembled clones with MiXCR and retained in-frame beta chains. Under each unique CDR3 protein, matching rows form one entry showing the most common genes and DNA. These V and J calls rely on TCRdb rather than the paper's analysis. Here the sample has around 390,000 distinct CDR3 sequences; under 25% occur a single time. The top ten clones comprise approximately 16% of the sample.

The rearrangement joined TRBV4-3 to TRBJ2-7; the D gene is perhaps TRBD1, from 6 matching bases. This TCR came from a male donor with ankylosing spondylitis. The sequenced sample was blood, either unsorted or a sorted T cell fraction (not recorded which). This receptor has the CDR3 CASSPGTTGTSYEQYF. The DNA sequence reads TGCGCCAGCAGCCCTGGGACGACAGGCACCTCCTACGAGCAGTACTTC.